The 18 T cell receptor beta chains below all came from one sample that was sequenced in a study of cytomegalovirus exposure and HLA in healthy donors. Generated by immunoSEQ multiplex PCR, the TCRdb table keeps only in-frame clones and is missing some. Altogether about 130,000 clones are present, approximately 95% being singletons, with the ten largest covering less than 2%. Sample: PBMCs. Every receptor here comes from a man younger than 35 in good health and CMV-seronegative.

The chain joins TRBV7-9 to TRBJ1-2, with 12 bases that match TRBD1. V lost 5 bases to trimming and J lost 9 bases; unmatched junction nucleotides: 4. CDR1 is SEHNR and CDR2 is FQNEAQ in the germline V gene (reference sequence). The length of the CDR3 is 13 residues. CDR3 loop: CASSGTGGASYTF. The CDR3 DNA reads TGTGCCAGCAGCGGGACAGGGGGCGCAAGCTACACCTTC.

The V and J genes are TRBV7-9 and TRBJ2-7; 8 bases are a match to TRBD1. V gave up 1 base and J gave up 2 bases; unmatched junction bases: 4. The CDR3 totals 15 residues. From germline, CDR1 is SEHNR and CDR2 FQNEAQ (reference sequence). CDR3 sequence: CASSLVGQVAYEQYF. CDR3 DNA sequence: TGTGCCAGCAGCTTAGTGGGACAGGTTGCCTACGAGCAGTACTTC.

The genes are TRBV28 and TRBJ2-1; 11 bases line up with TRBD2. This CDR3 region has 15 residues. Losses at the gene ends were 2 bases for V and 7 bases for J; bases not matched to a gene: 4. CDR1 and CDR2 (germline): MDHEN, SYDVKM. The CDR3 coding sequence is TGTGCCAGCAGTTTAACGCTAGCGGGAGGTAATGAGCAGTTCTTC. Encoded protein: CASSLTLAGGNEQFF.

This clone was seen a handful of times. The chain has TRBV4-2 and TRBJ2-3; TRBD2 matches at 14 bases. V trimming: 0 bases; J trimming: 3 bases; junction bases outside the gene matches: 11. The CDR3 sequence is 20 residues long. CDR1 is LGHNA and CDR2 is YNFKEQ in the germline V gene. The chain's CDR3 is CASSQDYLKGLAGVTDTQYF. CDR3 sequence (DNA): TGTGCCAGCAGCCAAGATTACCTTAAGGGACTAGCGGGAGTAACAGATACGCAGTATTTT.

The chain has TRBV6-5 and TRBJ2-7; TRBD1 matches 8 bases. This CDR3 has 15 residues. Germline V gene lookup returns CDR1 MNHEY and CDR2 SVGAGI. V was pared by 5 bases and J by 3 bases, with 9 bases of the junction left unmatched. CDR3 nucleotide sequence: TGTGCCAGCAGTCCGGACAGGGATTACCTCTACGAGCAGTACTTC. Protein product: CASSPDRDYLYEQYF.

CDR3 residues: CASSSGQGARPYEQYF. The CDR3 nucleotides read TGTGCCAGCAGCTCCGGACAGGGGGCTAGGCCCTACGAGCAGTACTTC. This chain uses TRBV7-6 with TRBJ2-7; TRBD1 matches at 11 bases. V shed 4 bases, J shed 2 bases, and the junction held 7 bases outside the gene matches. CDR1 is SGHVS and CDR2 is FNYEAQ in the germline V gene. The CDR3 runs to 16 residues.

This chain links TRBV11-2 with TRBJ2-5, with D possibly matching TRBD1 (6 bases). The V end lost 2 bases, the J end lost 5 bases, and 15 bases lay between the germline ends. CDR3 size: 15 residues. The germline CDR1 and CDR2 sequences are SGHAT and FQNNGV. CDR3 protein: CASSLPPGAAETQYF. CDR3 nucleotides: TGTGCCAGCAGCTTACCACCAGGGGCTGCGGAGACCCAGTACTTC.

The J gene is TRBJ2-3, the V gene TRBV4-3, with TRBD2 identical over 13 bases. The CDR3 length is 16 residues. Germline V gene lookup returns CDR1 LGHNA and CDR2 YSLEER. Trimming cost V 0 bases and J 4 bases; bases outside gene matches: 1. CDR3 protein: CASSQELAGGPDTQYF. CDR3 DNA: TGCGCCAGCAGCCAAGAACTAGCGGGAGGGCCAGATACGCAGTATTTT.

This clone was seen just once. This chain links TRBV7-9 with TRBJ1-1; TRBD1 matches 7 bases. This CDR3 region has 16 residues. The V and J ends lost 7 bases and 2 bases, in that order; junction bases with no gene match: 13. Per germline, CDR1 SEHNR and CDR2 FQNEAQ (reference sequence). CDR3 residues: CASTTSGQAGNTEAFF. The CDR3 DNA follows: TGTGCCAGCACTACTTCTGGACAGGCGGGAAACACTGAAGCTTTCTTT.

V usage is TRBV11-2 and J usage is TRBJ2-2; 7 bases fit TRBD2. Germline CDR1 reads SGHAT; CDR2 reads FQNNGV. Losses at the gene ends were 5 bases for V and 4 bases for J; bases not matched to a gene: 13. The CDR3 loop spans 17 amino acids. This chain's CDR3 is CASSPRRGTVSTGELFF. The CDR3 bases are TGTGCCAGCAGCCCCCGGCGGGGGACGGTCAGCACCGGGGAGCTGTTTTTT.

V gene TRBV13 combines with J gene TRBJ2-1, with 12 nucleotides matching TRBD2. Germline assignment: CDR1 PRHDT and CDR2 FYEKMQ (reference sequence). V shed 10 bases, J shed 7 bases, and the junction held 5 bases outside the gene matches. CDR3 length equals 13 residues. The CDR3 region has the DNA TGTGCCACCGGACTAGCGGGATGGAATGAGCAGTTCTTC. Its protein is CATGLAGWNEQFF.

This chain uses TRBV10-3 with TRBJ1-4; unclear D gene. The CDR3 totals 14 residues. With 2 bases removed from V and 4 bases from J, the gap between germline ends came to 8 bases. Per the germline V gene, CDR1 is ENHRY and CDR2 is SYGVKD. The CDR3 DNA reads TGTGCCATCAGTGAGGCCGGTGGTAATGAAAAACTGTTTTTT. Amino acids: CAISEAGGNEKLFF.

This clone was seen a single time. V and J are TRBV20-1 and TRBJ2-7, with D hard to call. Looked up from germline, CDR1 is DFQATT and CDR2 is SNEGSKA (reference sequence). V was cut by 6 bases and J by 5 bases, with 11 bases left in between. There are 11 residues in the CDR3. The CDR3 is CSAVPEDEQYF. The DNA of the CDR3 is TGCAGTGCCGTACCAGAGGACGAGCAGTACTTC.

The chain couples TRBV15 to TRBJ2-1; 8 bases line up with TRBD2. This CDR3 contains 15 residues. V lost 4 bases and J lost 10; bases outside the gene matches: 12. Germline CDR1 is LNHNV and CDR2 is YYDKDF (reference sequence). In nucleotides, the CDR3 is TGTGCCACCAGCACTCCGGGACTAGGAATCCGAGAGCAGTTCTTC. Its protein product is CATSTPGLGIREQFF. Looking up the rest from reference TRBV15 and TRBJ2-1 gives the full variable domain: DAMVIQNPRYQVTQFGKPVTLSCSQTLNHNVMYWYQQKSSQAPKLLFHYYDKDFNNEADTPDNFQSRRPNTSFCFLDIRSPGLGDTAMYLCATSTPGLGIREQFFGPGTRLTVL.

The rearrangement joins TRBV9 to TRBJ2-5, with D perhaps TRBD2 (5 bases). The ends were cut back, 0 bases at V and 1 base at J, with 10 bases in the middle. The CDR3 runs 15 residues. CDR1 is SGDLS, CDR2 YYNGEE, per germline. DNA of the CDR3: TGTGCCAGCAGCGTAGATGGAGCGGTCCAAGAGACCCAGTACTTC. Protein product: CASSVDGAVQETQYF. Based on the CDR3 plus reference TRBV9 and TRBJ2-5, the full variable domain is DSGVTQTPKHLITATGQRVTLRCSPRSGDLSVYWYQQSLDQGLQFLIQYYNGEERAKGNILERFSAQQFPDLHSELNLSSLELGDSALYFCASSVDGAVQETQYFGPGTRLLVL.

J is TRBJ2-1 and V is TRBV30, with 10 bases that match TRBD2. Germline-derived CDR1 and CDR2 are GTSNPN and SVGIG (reference sequence). The CDR3 loop spans 15 amino acids. J gave up 4 bases and V 1 base, and 4 bases lay outside the gene matches. CDR3 in amino acids: CAWSALGLAYNEQFF. The DNA for the CDR3 is TGTGCCTGGAGTGCCCTGGGACTAGCGTACAATGAGCAGTTCTTC.

The chain links TRBV5-6 to TRBJ1-3, with D tentatively TRBD1 (6 bases). The germline V gene encodes CDR1 SGHDT and CDR2 YYEEEE. The V gene lost 4 bases and the J gene lost 0 bases, with 11 bases spanning the gap. CDR3 size: 15 residues. The CDR3 DNA is TGTGCCAGCAGCCACAGGGCGAGCTCTGGAAACACCATATATTTT. Protein sequence: CASSHRASSGNTIYF.

The V and J genes are TRBV7-2 and TRBJ1-2; 9 bases map to TRBD1. Germline V gene data show CDR1 as SGHTA and CDR2 as FQGNSA. V gave up 4 bases and J gave up 8 bases; unmatched junction bases: 2. The CDR3 length is 12 residues. CDR3 residues: CASSWDRDGYTF. CDR3 DNA sequence: TGTGCCAGCAGCTGGGACAGGGACGGCTACACCTTC.